The 7 T cell receptor beta chains given below trace back to one sample, sequenced in a study of cytomegalovirus exposure and HLA in healthy donors. 13 Jbeta primers and 60 Vbeta primers were used for the PCR. Some clones are missing from TCRdb's copy, which holds only in-frame ones; the method was immunoSEQ multiplex PCR. The top ten hold just under 3% of the sample, which has 150,000 to 200,000 clones, approximately 67% seen once. Sequenced sample: PBMCs. These receptors were obtained from a man in his forties in good health and CMV-seronegative.

This chain joins TRBV28 and TRBJ1-6; weak D call: TRBD1 (5 bases). The CDR3 runs to 14 residues. The V end lost 6 bases, the J end lost 11 bases, and 17 bases lay between the germline ends. Germline V gene sequence: CDR1 MDHEN, CDR2 SYDVKM. The CDR3 nucleotides read TGTGCCAGCAGGGAGGGACGGTTAGTAGCACCCCTCCACTTT. Its protein product is CASREGRLVAPLHF.

The V call is TRBV19, the J call TRBJ2-7; D possibly corresponds to TRBD2 (6 bases). The CDR3 runs 15 residues. Germline V CDR1 and CDR2: LNHDA, SQIVND (reference sequence). V was clipped by 7 bases and J by 4 bases, with 20 bases between them. CDR3 region: CASTDQKAGSYEQYF. CDR3 coding DNA: TGTGCCAGTACCGATCAAAAGGCGGGATCTTACGAGCAGTACTTC.

The CDR3 region is CASSLRDISNYGYTF. The CDR3, as DNA: TGTGCCAGCAGCCTCCGGGACATTTCTAACTATGGCTACACCTTC. This chain connects TRBV7-9 to TRBJ1-2, with a tentative D call TRBD1 (6 bases). CDR1 SEHNR and CDR2 FQNEAQ come from the germline V gene (reference sequence). The CDR3 is 15 residues long. Trimming took off 5 bases at V and 0 bases at J, with 13 bases between the two ends.

V is TRBV6-6 and J is TRBJ2-7; weak D call: TRBD2 (7 bases). From germline, CDR1 is MNHNY and CDR2 SVGAGI (reference sequence). The CDR3 totals 14 residues. The V end was cut by 0 bases, the J end by 4 bases, with 10 bases between. As DNA, the CDR3 is TGTGCCAGCAGTTACTCCGGGGGGCCGTACGAGCAGTACTTC. Its translation is CASSYSGGPYEQYF.

This clone has just a few counts. This sequence joins TRBV7-2 and TRBJ2-7, with TRBD2 matching 7 bases. The CDR3 loop spans 14 amino acids. Germline values: CDR1 SGHTA, CDR2 FQGNSA. J lost 2 bases, V lost 1 base, and 2 bases had no gene match. CDR3 protein: CASSLGRGTYEQYF. In DNA, the CDR3 is TGTGCCAGCAGCTTAGGGCGGGGGACCTACGAGCAGTACTTC.

The rearrangement links TRBV2 to TRBJ2-3; TRBD2 is a possible D gene (6 bases). The CDR3 length is 14 residues. Germline values: CDR1 SNHLY, CDR2 FYNNEI. V lost 6 bases and J 2 bases, leaving 12 bases between the germline ends. In nucleotides, the CDR3 is TGTGCCAGCAGGGGAGGACTGGCCACAGATACGCAGTATTTT. It yields the protein CASRGGLATDTQYF.

The J gene is TRBJ1-6, the V gene TRBV5-1; 7 nucleotides align to TRBD1. The germline V gene has CDR1 SGHRS and CDR2 YFSETQ. This CDR3 region has 15 residues. J lost 5 bases, V lost 4 bases, and 6 bases had no gene match. CDR3 loop: CASSPEQGNNSPLHF. CDR3 DNA: TGCGCCAGCAGCCCGGAACAGGGGAATAATTCACCCCTCCACTTT.